This section outlines one T cell receptor beta chain sequence together with its context. Its antigen is undetermined. This record belongs to a study of cytomegalovirus exposure and HLA in healthy donors. Study-level points and caveats: A list of more than 150 TCR beta chains associated with cytomegalovirus was given.

V shed 3 bases and J shed 0 bases, with 9 bases lying between them. The CDR3 has 16 residues. Germline V gives CDR1 MNHEY, CDR2 SMNVEV (reference sequence). Vbeta (60) and Jbeta (13) primers were used in the PCR. Sequencing was performed with immunoSEQ multiplex PCR; in TCRdb, only in-frame clones are kept and a portion is missing. Among approximately 200,000 clones, about four fifths were seen once, and the ten largest hold around 0.26%. The chain couples TRBV27 to TRBJ1-6; D ambiguous. This TCR derives from a boy aged 10-17 years in good health and CMV-seronegative. The sequenced material came from PBMCs. The CDR3 loop is CASSFDRSSYNSPLHF. CDR3 coding DNA: TGTGCCAGCAGTTTTGATAGGAGCTCCTATAATTCACCCCTCCACTTT.